These 29 T cell receptor beta chains originate from one sample sequenced in a study of cytomegalovirus exposure and HLA in healthy donors. Primers included in the PCR were 60 Vbeta and 13 Jbeta primers. The table came from immunoSEQ multiplex PCR; TCRdb's copy has only in-frame clones and leaves some out. The sample lists 35,000 to 55,000 clones, less than 75% seen once, with around 12% in the top ten. Sample: PBMCs. The receptors stem from a man in his sixties in good health and CMV-seropositive.

The chain has TRBV6-6 and TRBJ1-5; no firm D call. Germline lookup yields CDR1 MNHNY and CDR2 SVGAGI (reference sequence). This CDR3 comprises 13 residues. V lost 6 bases and J 4 bases, leaving 10 bases between the germline ends. The CDR3 nucleotides read TGTGCCAGCAGGGACGAGGGTAATCAGCCCCAGCATTTT. Translating it yields CASRDEGNQPQHF.

The V gene is TRBV4-1, the J gene TRBJ2-5, with 8 bases fitting TRBD1. The CDR3 runs to 15 residues. Unmatched junction bases numbered 5, after V lost 4 bases and J lost 1 base. Germline CDR1 reads MGHRA; CDR2 reads YSYEKL. The CDR3 bases are TGCGCCAGCAGCCCCGGCAGGGGGCCCCAAGAGACCCAGTACTTC. It encodes CASSPGRGPQETQYF.

The chain joins TRBV27 to TRBJ2-5; no clear D gene. TRBJ2-7 explains the end of the DNA better; the J call may be wrong. Per germline, CDR1 MNHEY and CDR2 SMNVEV (reference sequence). The CDR3 totals 14 residues. CDR3 sequence: CASSPWAKPYEQYF. CDR3 in DNA: TGTGCCAGCAGTCCATGGGCCAAACCTTACGAGCAGTACTTC.

The V and J genes are TRBV7-3 and TRBJ2-7; TRBD1 might be the D (6 bases). Germline CDR1 and CDR2: SGHTA and FQGTGA. The V end was cut by 5 bases, the J end by 5 bases, with 16 bases between. The CDR3 sequence is 14 residues long. The CDR3 nucleotides are TGTGCCAGCAGCCTAGGTGGACAGCCGCACGAGCAGTACTTC. Translating it yields CASSLGGQPHEQYF.

The chain recombines TRBV7-9 with TRBJ2-1; possibly TRBD2 for D (6 bases). Germline V gene data show CDR1 as SEHNR and CDR2 as FQNEAQ (reference sequence). The CDR3 loop spans 13 amino acids. The V end lost 3 bases, the J end lost 9 bases, and 12 bases lay between the germline ends. DNA for the CDR3: TGTGCCAGCAGCTTTGGAGGGAAGAGTGAGCAGTTCTTC. Translated: CASSFGGKSEQFF.

This rearrangement joins TRBV10-3 to TRBJ2-2; 8 bases match TRBD1. CDR1 and CDR2 (germline): ENHRY, SYGVKD. Trimming at V came to 0 bases and at J to 6 bases, leaving 6 bases not matched to a gene. The CDR3 has 16 amino acids. The DNA of the CDR3 is TGTGCCATCAGTGAGTCTGAGACAGGGGCTCCCGGGGAGCTGTTTTTT. The encoded protein is CAISESETGAPGELFF.

This sequence joins TRBV4-1 and TRBJ2-3; 7 bases fit TRBD2. The CDR3 extends over 16 amino acids. V was clipped by 2 bases and J by 6 bases; unmatched bases: 11. The germline V gene has CDR1 MGHRA and CDR2 YSYEKL. The DNA for the CDR3 is TGCGCCAGCAGCCAATATAGACTAGCAGGTATGGATACGCAGTATTTT. Translation gives CASSQYRLAGMDTQYF.

The genes are TRBV6-5 and TRBJ2-5; D might be TRBD1 (5 bases). The CDR3 is 15 amino acids. CDR1 and CDR2 from the germline V gene are MNHEY and SVGAGI. The V end was cut by 2 bases, the J end by 5 bases, with 15 bases between. The CDR3 here is CASSYGAIEKETQYF. The CDR3 DNA reads as TGTGCCAGCAGTTACGGGGCTATAGAAAAGGAGACCCAGTACTTC.

The V call is TRBV9, the J call TRBJ2-3, with D hard to call. This CDR3 region has 15 residues. V was trimmed by 4 bases and J by 5 bases, leaving 17 bases between them. Germline V lookup: CDR1 SGDLS, CDR2 YYNGEE. DNA of the CDR3: TGTGCCAGCAGCCCCTCTTGGGCCCCAGGAGATACGCAGTATTTT. This codes for CASSPSWAPGDTQYF.

Remarks on this clone: The sample contains more than one DNA sequence encoding this CDR3. The chain joins TRBV7-2 to TRBJ2-3, with TRBD1 identical over 9 bases. V dropped 5 bases and J dropped 3; count of bases not matched to a gene: 9. Germline assignment: CDR1 SGHTA and CDR2 FQGNSA. The CDR3 covers 16 residues. This CDR3 is CASSPTGGVGTDTQYF. The CDR3, as DNA: TGTGCCAGCAGCCCTACAGGGGGCGTAGGTACAGATACGCAGTATTTT.

J is TRBJ2-7 and V is TRBV5-6; 7 bases fit TRBD1. After removal of 5 bases from V and 0 bases from J, the junction contained 2 bases not matched to a gene. Germline V gene lookup returns CDR1 SGHDT and CDR2 YYEEEE. This CDR3 contains 13 residues. The CDR3 coding sequence is TGTGCCAGCAGTCGGACAGGCTCCTACGAGCAGTACTTC. Translation gives CASSRTGSYEQYF.

The chain combines TRBV5-1 with TRBJ1-1, with D perhaps TRBD1 (6 bases). V shed 3 bases and J shed 3 bases, with 12 bases lying between them. Germline V CDR1 and CDR2: SGHRS, YFSETQ. The CDR3 loop spans 14 amino acids. Here the CDR3 reads CASSSGGGYTEAFF. The CDR3 nucleotides are TGCGCCAGCAGCTCGGGGGGCGGGTACACTGAAGCTTTCTTT.

In this sample, this clone turned up a few times. V is TRBV7-2 and J is TRBJ1-1, with D possibly matching TRBD1 (5 bases). This CDR3 is built from 16 residues. The V end was cut by 1 base, the J end by 3 bases, with 15 bases between. In germline, CDR1 is SGHTA, CDR2 FQGNSA. The CDR3 DNA reads as TGTGCCAGCAGCTTAGTTCTTCGGGGGGGGGACACTGAAGCTTTCTTT. It yields the protein CASSLVLRGGDTEAFF.

J is TRBJ1-2 and V is TRBV6-6; the match to TRBD1 covers 10 bases. The V gene's germline CDR1 is MNHNY and CDR2 SVGAGI (reference sequence). This CDR3 contains 15 residues. V trimming: 5 bases; J trimming: 4 bases; junction bases outside the gene matches: 7. The CDR3: CASSPRQGAGYGYTF. As DNA, the CDR3 is TGTGCCAGCAGTCCGAGACAGGGGGCGGGCTATGGCTACACCTTC.

The V call is TRBV7-2, the J call TRBJ2-7; 12 bases match TRBD2. Trimming took 5 bases from V and 0 from J; bases not matched to a gene: 11. The CDR3 consists of 18 residues. The germline gives CDR1 SGHTA, CDR2 FQGNSA. For the CDR3, the DNA is TGTGCCAGCAGCACCCCATCCGCGACTAGCGGGAGCTCCTACGAGCAGTACTTC. It encodes CASSTPSATSGSSYEQYF.

The chain has TRBV5-5 and TRBJ1-4, with D perhaps TRBD1 (5 bases). The CDR3 length is 16 residues. Per the germline V gene, CDR1 is SGHKS and CDR2 is YYEKEE (reference sequence). The germline V and J ends were trimmed by 4 bases and 1 base, with 14 bases remaining between them. The CDR3 DNA reads TGTGCCAGCAGCCCCCTAGGGCAGGGAACTAATGAAAAACTGTTTTTT. Translated: CASSPLGQGTNEKLFF.

This clone was counted only a few times. The genes are TRBV15 and TRBJ2-7; TRBD1 matches 8 bases. The J segment lost 3 bases and the V segment lost 6 bases, leaving 10 bases of the junction unmatched. Germline V lookup: CDR1 LNHNV, CDR2 YYDKDF (reference sequence). This CDR3 contains 15 residues. CDR3 sequence (DNA): TGTGCCACCAGTAGGGACAGGACAGGGAACTACGAGCAGTACTTC. Amino acid sequence: CATSRDRTGNYEQYF.

This chain links TRBV27 with TRBJ2-5; D remains ambiguous. Germline V gene lookup returns CDR1 MNHEY and CDR2 SMNVEV (reference sequence). The V and J ends lost 4 bases and 6 bases respectively, with 15 bases between them. This CDR3 is 14 amino acids long. The CDR3 DNA follows: TGTGCCAGCAGTTCCCCGACAAGACGAAAGACCCAGTACTTC. Its protein product is CASSSPTRRKTQYF.

This chain uses TRBV7-3 with TRBJ2-2; 7 nucleotides align to TRBD2. The germline V gene has CDR1 SGHTA and CDR2 FQGTGA. The CDR3 extends over 15 amino acids. Trimming at V came to 3 bases and at J to 6 bases, leaving 7 bases not matched to a gene. The CDR3: CASSFRAGESGELFF. The CDR3 DNA follows: TGTGCCAGCAGCTTCCGGGCGGGAGAGTCCGGGGAGCTGTTTTTT.

This chain connects TRBV19 to TRBJ2-5; TRBD2 agrees at 8 bases. The V and J ends lost 3 bases and 7 bases, in that order; junction bases with no gene match: 10. CDR3 length equals 15 residues. Per the germline V gene, CDR1 is LNHDA and CDR2 is SQIVND (reference sequence). The CDR3 DNA reads TGTGCCAGTAGTATGTCAACTAGCGGCCCGGGGACCCAGTACTTC. This codes for CASSMSTSGPGTQYF.

The CDR3 nucleotides are TGCAGCGTTAGGACAGGCCACACAGATACGCAGTATTTT. It yields the protein CSVRTGHTDTQYF. V and J are TRBV29-1 and TRBJ2-3; 7 bases are shared with TRBD1. CDR3 size: 13 residues. Losses at the gene ends were 5 bases for V and 2 bases for J; bases not matched to a gene: 4. Germline loops: CDR1 SQVTM, CDR2 ANQGSEA.

This clone was detected only a few times. The V and J genes are TRBV10-3 and TRBJ1-5; TRBD1 matches 10 bases. There are 15 residues in the CDR3. With 4 bases clipped from V and 6 bases from J, the junction kept 6 bases outside the gene matches. CDR1 is ENHRY, CDR2 SYGVKD, per germline. CDR3: CAISGTGGPGQPQHF. The CDR3 DNA reads as TGTGCCATCAGTGGGACAGGGGGTCCTGGTCAGCCCCAGCATTTT.

The chain employs TRBV19 and TRBJ1-2; 8 nucleotides align to TRBD1. The germline V gene has CDR1 LNHDA and CDR2 SQIVND (reference sequence). CDR3 length: 13 residues. With 6 bases clipped from V and 8 bases from J, the junction kept 8 bases outside the gene matches. CDR3 protein: CASSRQGLGGYTF. In nucleotides, the CDR3 is TGTGCCAGTAGCCGACAGGGGTTGGGGGGCTACACCTTC. The entire variable domain, with the rest obtained from reference TRBV19 and TRBJ1-2, is as follows: DGGITQSPKYLFRKEGQNVTLSCEQNLNHDAMYWYRQDPGQGLRLIYYSQIVNDFQKGDIAEGYSVSREKKESFPLTVTSAQKNPTAFYLCASSRQGLGGYTFGSGTRLTVV.

The chain uses TRBV9 and TRBJ2-7; 9 bases match TRBD1. Germline V gene sequence: CDR1 SGDLS, CDR2 YYNGEE. CDR3 length equals 16 residues. J was trimmed by 2 bases and V by 4 bases; bases with no gene match: 10. The CDR3 region is CASSPHIQGATYEQYF. As DNA, the CDR3 is TGTGCCAGCAGCCCTCACATACAGGGGGCTACCTACGAGCAGTACTTC.

The chain recombines TRBV19 with TRBJ1-2; 10 bases match TRBD1. CDR3 length equals 13 residues. Germline-derived CDR1 and CDR2 are LNHDA and SQIVND (reference sequence). The J segment lost 6 bases and the V segment lost 4 bases, leaving 2 bases of the junction unmatched. The CDR3 coding sequence is TGTGCCAGTAGTACCGGGACAGGGGATGGCTACACCTTC. It codes for CASSTGTGDGYTF.

J is TRBJ2-3 and V is TRBV5-4, with 11 bases that match TRBD2. The trim removed 3 bases at V and 6 bases at J, leaving 12 bases unmatched. Looked up from germline, CDR1 is SGHNT and CDR2 is YYREEE (reference sequence). The CDR3 spans 17 residues. The CDR3: CASSSGASGRSRDTQYF. The CDR3 region has the DNA TGTGCCAGCAGCTCTGGGGCTAGCGGGAGGTCGAGGGATACGCAGTATTTT. Full variable domain (missing parts from reference TRBV5-4 and TRBJ2-3): ETGVTQSPTHLIKTRGQQVTLRCSSQSGHNTVSWYQQALGQGPQFIFQYYREEENGRGNFPPRFSGLQFPNYSSELNVNALELDDSALYLCASSSGASGRSRDTQYFGPGTRLTVL.

The chain employs TRBV27 and TRBJ2-7; D is unresolved. The V end lost 5 bases, the J end lost 1 base, and 12 bases lay between the germline ends. Germline V CDR1 and CDR2: MNHEY, SMNVEV (reference sequence). The CDR3 length is 14 residues. Here the CDR3 DNA reads TGTGCCAGCAGTCCCCTCGAAGCTTCCTACGAGCAGTACTTC. It is translated as CASSPLEASYEQYF.

V is TRBV28 and J is TRBJ2-3; TRBD1 might be the D (7 bases). Germline V gene lookup returns CDR1 MDHEN and CDR2 SYDVKM. Trimming took 4 bases from V and 3 from J, leaving 17 bases between them. This CDR3 contains 16 residues. Here the CDR3 DNA reads TGTGCCAGCAGTTCTACGACAGGGAGGTTAACAGATACGCAGTATTTT. This translates into CASSSTTGRLTDTQYF.

This CDR3 reads CASSRDGLADYEQYF. The CDR3 region has the DNA TGTGCCAGCAGCCGAGATGGACTAGCGGATTACGAGCAGTACTTC. The rearrangement links TRBV5-4 to TRBJ2-5, with 10 bases matching TRBD2. TRBJ2-7 explains the end of the DNA better; the J call may be wrong. The CDR3 extends over 15 amino acids. Germline V gene lookup returns CDR1 SGHNT and CDR2 YYREEE (reference sequence).